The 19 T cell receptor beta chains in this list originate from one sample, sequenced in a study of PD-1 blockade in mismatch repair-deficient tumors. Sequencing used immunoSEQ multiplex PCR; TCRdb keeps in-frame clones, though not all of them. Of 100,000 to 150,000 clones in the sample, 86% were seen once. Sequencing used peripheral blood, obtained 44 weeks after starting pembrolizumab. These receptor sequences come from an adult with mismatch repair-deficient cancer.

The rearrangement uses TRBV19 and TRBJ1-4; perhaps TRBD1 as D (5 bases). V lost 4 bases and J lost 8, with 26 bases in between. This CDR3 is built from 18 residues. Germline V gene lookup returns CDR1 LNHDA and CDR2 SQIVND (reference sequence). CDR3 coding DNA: TGTGCCAGTAGTACCACTGGTGGGACCTATACCAGGAACGAAAAACTGTTTTTT. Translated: CASSTTGGTYTRNEKLFF.

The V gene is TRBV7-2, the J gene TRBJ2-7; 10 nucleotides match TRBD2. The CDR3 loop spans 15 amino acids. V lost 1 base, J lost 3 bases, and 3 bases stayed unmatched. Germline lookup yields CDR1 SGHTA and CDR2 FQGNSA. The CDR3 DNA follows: TGTGCCAGCAGCTTAGGGTCTAGCGGGAGCTACGAGCAGTACTTC. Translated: CASSLGSSGSYEQYF.

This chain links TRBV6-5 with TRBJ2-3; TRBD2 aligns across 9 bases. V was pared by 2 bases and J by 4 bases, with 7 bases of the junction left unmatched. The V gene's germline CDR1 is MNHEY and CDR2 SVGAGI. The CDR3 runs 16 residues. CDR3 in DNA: TGTGCCAGCAGTTACGCACCGGGACTAGCAGCAGATACGCAGTATTTT. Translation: CASSYAPGLAADTQYF.

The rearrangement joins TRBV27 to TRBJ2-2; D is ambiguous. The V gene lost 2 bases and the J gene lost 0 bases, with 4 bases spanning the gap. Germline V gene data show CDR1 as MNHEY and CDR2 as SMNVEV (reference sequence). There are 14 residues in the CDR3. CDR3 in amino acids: CASSLGPNTGELFF. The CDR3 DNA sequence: TGTGCCAGCAGTTTAGGCCCGAACACCGGGGAGCTGTTTTTT.

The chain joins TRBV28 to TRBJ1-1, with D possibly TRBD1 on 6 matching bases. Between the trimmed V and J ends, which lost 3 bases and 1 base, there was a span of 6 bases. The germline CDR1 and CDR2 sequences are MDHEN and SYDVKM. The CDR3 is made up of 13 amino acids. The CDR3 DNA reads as TGTGCCAGCAGTTTGGGGGCGAACACTGAAGCTTTCTTT. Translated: CASSLGANTEAFF.

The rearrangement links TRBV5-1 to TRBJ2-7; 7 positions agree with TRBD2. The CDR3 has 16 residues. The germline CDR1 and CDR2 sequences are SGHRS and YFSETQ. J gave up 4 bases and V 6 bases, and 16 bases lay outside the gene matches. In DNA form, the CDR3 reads TGCGCCAGCACCCAGCGGGGAGGGACCCACCGATACGAGCAGTACTTC. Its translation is CASTQRGGTHRYEQYF.

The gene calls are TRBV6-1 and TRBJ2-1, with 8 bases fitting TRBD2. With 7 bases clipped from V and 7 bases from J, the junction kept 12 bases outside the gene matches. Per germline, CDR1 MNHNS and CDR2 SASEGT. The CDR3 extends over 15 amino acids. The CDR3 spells CASTGTSGRRNEQFF. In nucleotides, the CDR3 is TGTGCCAGCACCGGAACCAGCGGGAGAAGGAATGAGCAGTTCTTC.

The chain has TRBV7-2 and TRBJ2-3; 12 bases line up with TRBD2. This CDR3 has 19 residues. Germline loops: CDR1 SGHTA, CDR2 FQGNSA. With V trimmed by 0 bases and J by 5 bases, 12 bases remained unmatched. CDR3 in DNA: TGTGCCAGCAGCTTAGCGATTGGTGCTAGCGGGAGGGCCCTAGATACGCAGTATTTT. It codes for CASSLAIGASGRALDTQYF.

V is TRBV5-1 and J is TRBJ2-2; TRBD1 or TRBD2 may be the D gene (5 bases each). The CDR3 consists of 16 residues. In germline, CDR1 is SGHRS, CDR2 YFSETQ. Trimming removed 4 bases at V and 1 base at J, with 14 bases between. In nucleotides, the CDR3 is TGCGCCAGCAGCCGAGAAGGGACGGTGAACACCGGGGAGCTGTTTTTT. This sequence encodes CASSREGTVNTGELFF.

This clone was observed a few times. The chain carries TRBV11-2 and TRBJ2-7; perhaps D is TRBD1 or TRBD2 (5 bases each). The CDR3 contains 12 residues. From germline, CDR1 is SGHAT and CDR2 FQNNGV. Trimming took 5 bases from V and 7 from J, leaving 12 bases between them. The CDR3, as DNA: TGTGCCAGCAGCCACGGGGCTAGGGAGCAGTACTTC. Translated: CASSHGAREQYF.

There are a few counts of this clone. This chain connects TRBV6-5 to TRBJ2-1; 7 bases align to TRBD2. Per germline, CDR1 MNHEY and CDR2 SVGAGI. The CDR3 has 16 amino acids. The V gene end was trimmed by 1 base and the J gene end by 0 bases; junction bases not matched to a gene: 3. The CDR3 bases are TGTGCCAGCAGTTACTTCTCTAGCGGCTCCTACAATGAGCAGTTCTTC. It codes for CASSYFSSGSYNEQFF.

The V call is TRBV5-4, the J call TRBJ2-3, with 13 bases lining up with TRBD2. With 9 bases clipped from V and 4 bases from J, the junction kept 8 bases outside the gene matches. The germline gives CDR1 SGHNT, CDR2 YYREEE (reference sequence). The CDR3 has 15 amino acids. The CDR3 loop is CATKTGLAGADTQYF. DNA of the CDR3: TGTGCCACCAAAACAGGACTAGCGGGAGCAGATACGCAGTATTTT.

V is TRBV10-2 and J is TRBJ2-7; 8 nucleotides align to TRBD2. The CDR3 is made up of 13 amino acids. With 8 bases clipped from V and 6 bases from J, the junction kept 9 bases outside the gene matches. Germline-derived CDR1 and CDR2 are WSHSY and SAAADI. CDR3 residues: CASAGTREGEQYF. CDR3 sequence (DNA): TGCGCCAGCGCAGGGACTAGGGAGGGCGAGCAGTACTTC.

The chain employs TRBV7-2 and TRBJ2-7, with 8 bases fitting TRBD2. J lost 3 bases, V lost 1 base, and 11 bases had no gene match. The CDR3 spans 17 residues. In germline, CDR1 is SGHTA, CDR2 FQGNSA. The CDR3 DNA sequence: TGTGCCAGCAGCTTAGTCGGCTCGGCGGGAGGTCTCTACGAGCAGTACTTC. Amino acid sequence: CASSLVGSAGGLYEQYF.

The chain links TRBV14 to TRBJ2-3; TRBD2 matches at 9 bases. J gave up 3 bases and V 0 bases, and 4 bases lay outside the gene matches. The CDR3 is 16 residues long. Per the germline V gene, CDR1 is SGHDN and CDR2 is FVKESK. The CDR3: CASSQDMGLATDTQYF. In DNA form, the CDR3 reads TGTGCCAGCAGCCAAGATATGGGACTAGCAACAGATACGCAGTATTTT.

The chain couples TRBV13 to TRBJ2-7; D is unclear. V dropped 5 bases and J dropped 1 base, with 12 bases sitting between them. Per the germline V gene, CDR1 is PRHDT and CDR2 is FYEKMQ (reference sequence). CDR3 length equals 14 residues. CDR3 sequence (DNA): TGTGCCAGCAGCCCCGGCCGACGATCCTACGAGCAGTACTTC. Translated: CASSPGRRSYEQYF.

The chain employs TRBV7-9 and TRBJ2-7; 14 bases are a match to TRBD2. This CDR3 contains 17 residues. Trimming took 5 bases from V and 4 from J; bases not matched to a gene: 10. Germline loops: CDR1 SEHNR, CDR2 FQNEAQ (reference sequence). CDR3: CASSPPGLAGVIYEQYF. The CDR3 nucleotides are TGTGCCAGCAGCCCCCCGGGACTAGCGGGAGTTATTTACGAGCAGTACTTC. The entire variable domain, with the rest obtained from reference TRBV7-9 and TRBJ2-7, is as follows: DTGVSQNPRHKITKRGQNVTFRCDPISEHNRLYWYRQTLGQGPEFLTYFQNEAQLEKSRLLSDRFSAERPKGSFSTLEIQRTEQGDSAMYLCASSPPGLAGVIYEQYFGPGTRLTVT.

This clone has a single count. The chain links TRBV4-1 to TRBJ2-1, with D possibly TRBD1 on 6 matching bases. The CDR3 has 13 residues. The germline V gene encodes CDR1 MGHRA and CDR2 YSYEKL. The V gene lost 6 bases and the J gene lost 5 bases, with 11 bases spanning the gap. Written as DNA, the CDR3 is TGCGCCAGCAGTCGACAGGACCACAATGAGCAGTTCTTC. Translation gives CASSRQDHNEQFF.

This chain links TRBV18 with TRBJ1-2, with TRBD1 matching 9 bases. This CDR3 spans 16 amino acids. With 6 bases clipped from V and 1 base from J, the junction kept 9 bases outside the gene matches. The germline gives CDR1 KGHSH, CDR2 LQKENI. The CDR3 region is CASSRRGDRDNYGYTF. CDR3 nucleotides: TGTGCCAGCTCCCGCAGGGGGGACAGGGATAACTATGGCTACACCTTC.